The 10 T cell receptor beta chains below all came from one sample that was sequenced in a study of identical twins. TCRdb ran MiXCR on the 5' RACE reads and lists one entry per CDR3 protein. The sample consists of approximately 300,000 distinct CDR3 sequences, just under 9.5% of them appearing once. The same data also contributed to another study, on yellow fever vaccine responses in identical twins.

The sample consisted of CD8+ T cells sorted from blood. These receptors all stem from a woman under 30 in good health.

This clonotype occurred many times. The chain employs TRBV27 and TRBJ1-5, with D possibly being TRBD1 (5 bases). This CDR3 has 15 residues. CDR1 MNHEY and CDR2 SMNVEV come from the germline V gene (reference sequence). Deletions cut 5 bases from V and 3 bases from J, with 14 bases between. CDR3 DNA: TGTGCCAGCAGTCCCTGGGCAGGGAACAATCAGCCCCAGCATTTT. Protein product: CASSPWAGNNQPQHF.

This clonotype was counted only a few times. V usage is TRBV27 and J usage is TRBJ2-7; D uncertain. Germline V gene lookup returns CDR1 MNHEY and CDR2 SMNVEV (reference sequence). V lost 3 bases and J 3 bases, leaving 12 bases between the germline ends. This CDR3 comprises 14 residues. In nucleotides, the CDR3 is TGTGCCAGCAGTTTTACGGGCAGCAACTACGAGCAGTACTTC. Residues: CASSFTGSNYEQYF.

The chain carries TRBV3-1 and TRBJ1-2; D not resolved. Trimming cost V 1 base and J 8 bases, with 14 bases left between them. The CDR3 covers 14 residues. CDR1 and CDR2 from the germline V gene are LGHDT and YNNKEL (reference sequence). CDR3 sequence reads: CASSQVFRGSGYTF. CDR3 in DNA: TGTGCCAGCAGCCAAGTGTTCCGGGGATCAGGCTACACCTTC.

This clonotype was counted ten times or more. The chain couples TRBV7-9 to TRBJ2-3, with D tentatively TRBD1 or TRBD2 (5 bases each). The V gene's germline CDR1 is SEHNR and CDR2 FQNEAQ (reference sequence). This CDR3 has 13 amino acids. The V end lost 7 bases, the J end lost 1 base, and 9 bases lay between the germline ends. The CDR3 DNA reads TGTGCCAGCACCCAGGGAGGCACAGATACGCAGTATTTT. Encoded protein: CASTQGGTDTQYF.

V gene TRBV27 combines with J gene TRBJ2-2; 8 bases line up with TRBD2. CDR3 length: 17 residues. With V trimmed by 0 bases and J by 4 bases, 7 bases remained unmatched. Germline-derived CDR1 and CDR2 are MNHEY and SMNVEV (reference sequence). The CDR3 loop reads CASSLSLGLESTGELFF. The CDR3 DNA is TGTGCCAGCAGTTTATCGTTGGGACTAGAGAGCACCGGGGAGCTGTTTTTT.

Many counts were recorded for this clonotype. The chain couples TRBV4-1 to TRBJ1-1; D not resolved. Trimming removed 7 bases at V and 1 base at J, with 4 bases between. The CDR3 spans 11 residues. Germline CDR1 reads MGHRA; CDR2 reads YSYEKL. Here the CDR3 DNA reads TGCGCCAGCAAGGGGAACACTGAAGCTTTCTTT. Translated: CASKGNTEAFF.

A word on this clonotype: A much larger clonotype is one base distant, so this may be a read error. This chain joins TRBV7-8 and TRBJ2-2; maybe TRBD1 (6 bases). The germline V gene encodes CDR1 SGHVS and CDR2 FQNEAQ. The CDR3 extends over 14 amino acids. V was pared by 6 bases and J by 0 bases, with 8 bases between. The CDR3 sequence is CASRRTANTGELFF. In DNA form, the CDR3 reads TGTGCCAGCAGACGGACAGCGAACACCGGGGAGCTGTTTTTT.

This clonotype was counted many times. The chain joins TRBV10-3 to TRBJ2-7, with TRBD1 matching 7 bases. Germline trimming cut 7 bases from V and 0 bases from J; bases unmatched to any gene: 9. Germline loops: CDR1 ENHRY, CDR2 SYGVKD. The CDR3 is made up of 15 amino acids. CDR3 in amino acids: CAITREGTASYEQYF. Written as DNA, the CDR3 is TGTGCCATCACCCGAGAAGGGACAGCCTCCTACGAGCAGTACTTC.

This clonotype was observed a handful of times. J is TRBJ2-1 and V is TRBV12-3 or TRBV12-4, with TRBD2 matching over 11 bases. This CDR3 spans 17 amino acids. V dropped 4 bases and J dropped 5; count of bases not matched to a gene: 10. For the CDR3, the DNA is TGTGCCAGCAGTTACAAACGGGGACTAGCGGAGGACAATGAGCAGTTCTTC. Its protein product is CASSYKRGLAEDNEQFF.

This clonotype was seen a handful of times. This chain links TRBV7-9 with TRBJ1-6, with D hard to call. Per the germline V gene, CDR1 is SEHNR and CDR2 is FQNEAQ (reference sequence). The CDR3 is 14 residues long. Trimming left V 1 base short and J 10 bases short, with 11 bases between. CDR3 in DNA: TGTGCCAGCAGCTTAGTGGGGTCTGAGTCACCCCTCCACTTT. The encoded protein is CASSLVGSESPLHF.